The 9 T cell receptor beta chains in this list originate from one sample, sequenced in a study of cytomegalovirus exposure and HLA in healthy donors (dated by TCRdb to 2016 to 2017). Library generation was performed with the immunoSEQ multiplex PCR assay. For the multiplex PCR, a mixture combining 60 forward primers for TCR Vbeta segments and 13 reverse primers for TCR Jbeta segments was used. TCRdb carries this immuneACCESS record with in-frame sequences only. Its versions omit some clonotypes, under half of them owing to an unresolved V gene in the studies checked, with the rest unexplained. The sample data list some 100,000 clones, and 55% to 75% of these were observed just once. In total, the top ten clones hold around 15% of the sample. The source material was PBMCs. Every receptor here comes from a woman aged 50 to 60 in good health and CMV-seropositive.

For the CDR3, the DNA is TGTGCCACCGGACTAGATCACTATACGCAGTATTTT. Translated: CATGLDHYTQYF. V gene TRBV2 combines with J gene TRBJ2-3, with TRBD2 matching over 7 bases. CDR1 SNHLY and CDR2 FYNNEI come from the germline V gene. The CDR3 covers 12 residues. The V segment lost 10 bases and the J segment 7 bases; nucleotides outside the gene matches: 8.

This sequence joins TRBV20-1 and TRBJ2-1; D remains ambiguous. Per germline, CDR1 DFQATT and CDR2 SNEGSKA (reference sequence). CDR3 size: 10 residues. V was pared by 3 bases and J by 10 bases, with 7 bases between. This CDR3 is CSASREEQFF. The DNA for the CDR3 is TGCAGTGCTAGTCGAGAGGAGCAGTTCTTC.

This chain links TRBV5-5 with TRBJ1-2; the match to TRBD1 covers 8 bases. V was pared by 4 bases and J by 8 bases, with 13 bases of the junction left unmatched. Germline loops: CDR1 SGHKS, CDR2 YYEKEE (reference sequence). The CDR3 runs to 15 residues. CDR3 nucleotides: TGTGCCAGCAGCCGACCCCCGGACAGGGTAGGAGGCTACACCTTC. Its translation is CASSRPPDRVGGYTF.

The CDR3 nucleotides are TGCGCCAGCAGCCGCGGACGGGCGGGAGGTTCCTACGAGCAGTACTTC. Translation gives CASSRGRAGGSYEQYF. J is TRBJ2-7 and V is TRBV4-1, with TRBD2 matching 8 bases. The J segment lost 1 base and the V segment lost 4 bases, leaving 9 bases of the junction unmatched. CDR3 length: 16 amino acids. CDR1 is MGHRA, CDR2 YSYEKL, per germline.

The chain joins TRBV7-9 to TRBJ1-1; 9 nucleotides line up with TRBD1. J gave up 6 bases and V 3 bases, and 5 bases lay outside the gene matches. Per the germline V gene, CDR1 is SEHNR and CDR2 is FQNEAQ (reference sequence). The CDR3 extends over 14 amino acids. The CDR3 here is CASSFTGGRPEAFF. DNA of the CDR3: TGTGCCAGCAGCTTCACAGGGGGCCGGCCTGAAGCTTTCTTT.

V and J are TRBV4-1 and TRBJ2-5; 16 nucleotides align to TRBD2. V dropped 6 bases and J dropped 4; count of bases not matched to a gene: 11. Germline CDR1 MGHRA, CDR2 YSYEKL. The CDR3 length is 18 residues. The CDR3 sequence: CASSKSSGLAGGRETQYF. The CDR3 bases are TGCGCCAGCAGTAAGAGTTCGGGACTAGCGGGAGGGCGAGAGACCCAGTACTTC.

This clone was detected only a few times. The J gene is TRBJ2-7, the V gene TRBV4-2, with D perhaps matching TRBD2 (5 bases). CDR1 and CDR2 (germline): LGHNA, YNFKEQ. The V end was cut by 0 bases, the J end by 6 bases, with 18 bases between. This CDR3 is built from 16 residues. The CDR3 region is CASSQEGWGVLSEQYF. CDR3 coding DNA: TGTGCCAGCAGCCAAGAAGGATGGGGAGTCCTTTCCGAGCAGTACTTC.

The chain links TRBV7-9 to TRBJ2-3; the match to TRBD2 covers 10 bases. Germline CDR1 reads SEHNR; CDR2 reads FQNEAQ (reference sequence). The CDR3 has 16 residues. Trimming cost V 6 bases and J 3 bases; bases outside gene matches: 9. The CDR3 loop is CASSPLAGGRTDTQYF. As DNA, the CDR3 is TGTGCCAGCAGTCCATTAGCGGGAGGACGGACAGATACGCAGTATTTT.

The CDR3 coding sequence is TGTGCCAGCAGCTCGACCACGACAGGGGGTAACTATGGCTACACCTTC. The encoded protein is CASSSTTTGGNYGYTF. The chain links TRBV11-1 to TRBJ1-2; TRBD1 agrees at 9 bases. V gave up 4 bases and J gave up 1 base; unmatched junction bases: 7. Per germline, CDR1 SGHAT and CDR2 FQDESV (reference sequence). The CDR3 sequence is 16 residues long.